A single T cell receptor (beta chain) is shown here with its context. Antigen unknown. This specimen comes from a study of OX40 agonist ivuxolimab in advanced cancers. Study details: Patients were dosed intravenously with ivuxolimab at 0.01 to 10 mg/kg every 2 weeks. Study results and caveats: Some of the nonresponding patients also showed low levels of normalized T-cell clonal expansion. The study found that CD8+ T cells averaged more expanded clones than CD4+.

Repertoires were generated with immunoSEQ multiplex PCR, while TCRdb's copy carries only in-frame clones and drops some. The table shows some 98,000 clones, with roughly 91% occurring only once. This CDR3 has 15 residues. Germline V gene data show CDR1 as SGHRS and CDR2 as YFSETQ. Germline trimming cut 4 bases from V and 8 bases from J; bases unmatched to any gene: 10. V is TRBV5-1 and J is TRBJ1-2, with TRBD1 matching over 11 bases. Specimen: CD4+ or CD8+ T cells sorted from blood, collected in a trial of the OX40 agonist ivuxolimab. The clonotype was recovered from an adult with an advanced solid tumor such as melanoma, head and neck, liver or kidney cancer. For the CDR3, the DNA is TGCGCCAGCAGCGACGGGACAGGGGGTTTAACAGGCTACACCTTC. As protein: CASSDGTGGLTGYTF.